This T cell receptor (beta chain) was recovered during a study of blood T cell repertoires in COVID-19. Authors' data handling: Estimated nucleated cell counts came from reference gene primer amplification. Clones were read by immunoSEQ multiplex PCR, and TCRdb kept only the in-frame ones, dropping some. V, J and clone size derive from that table, while D and trimming were established from the DNA sequence. The data hold about 400,000 clones, with roughly 89% observed a single time. Germline CDR1 reads MNHEY; CDR2 reads SMNVEV (reference sequence). The CDR3 covers 16 residues. V shed 3 bases and J 0 bases; nucleotides not matched to a gene: 2.

This clonotype originated in a woman under 40 who had recovered from COVID-19. Specimen: PBMCs or T cells enriched from blood (not recorded which). The genes are TRBV27 and TRBJ2-1; TRBD2 aligns across 10 bases. DNA for the CDR3: TGTGCCAGCAGTTTTAGCGGGAGGTACTCCTACAATGAGCAGTTCTTC. Its translation is CASSFSGRYSYNEQFF.